A selection of T cell receptor beta chains follows, all from one sample in a study of molecular identifiers for immune sequencing clone quantification. TCRdb reprocessed the PCR reads via MiXCR and lists one record per CDR3 protein. The repertoire has under 350,000 distinct CDR3 sequences, roughly 24% of them found once; the top ten carry around 0.76%. The sequencing input was naive CD8+ T cells from blood, with Jurkat cell RNA spiked in. The source of these receptors is a human donor in good health. Some libraries in this study had Jurkat cell RNA spiked in. CDR3s include the opening cysteine and the closing phenylalanine or tryptophan.

v_call cdr3_aa
TRBV27 CASSEGSNQPQHF
TRBV6-2/TRBV6-3 CASSPQNLPEAFF
TRBV6-5 CASSYSWGEETQYF
TRBV5-6 CASSFYGTYEKLFF
TRBV30 CAWSVGTGAYEQFF
TRBV7-9 CASSNAQRFSYEQYF
TRBV12-3/TRBV12-4 CASSPMGGSSYNEQFF
TRBV29-1 CSGGRTNSYNEQFF
TRBV21-1 CASSKPAGEGTEQFF
TRBV5-1 CAGSLDGYNEQFF
TRBV5-1 CASSTGQNYEQYF
TRBV7-9 CASSLADLALDTQYF
TRBV19 CASSASGYYYEQYF
TRBV29-1 CSVEMYRESMNTEAFF
TRBV13 CASSLAGSGPEAFF
TRBV24-1 CATSARERSYNEQFF
TRBV4-1 CASSQRGLDRGYTF
TRBV5-6 CASSPNEGRTEAFF
TRBV27 CASSLSAGSPEELFF
TRBV7-9 CASSLVNGGFGQPQHF
TRBV5-6 CASSSVSDSGRYGYTF
TRBV9 CASSVDWRGAKNIQYF
TRBV7-9 CASSVDGLAEAFF
TRBV4-1 CASSPLTSTEAFF
TRBV6-5 CASSYSRETDTQYF
TRBV20-1 CSARAVRDETGELFF
TRBV28 CASSFRGTGRRGEQYF
TRBV12-3/TRBV12-4 CASTPGSGWNEQYF
TRBV12-3/TRBV12-4 CASSLSRDGSNSPLHF
TRBV4-3 CASSQGRESYNEQFF
TRBV3-1 CTSSQDPGWAEGTEAFF
TRBV7-9 CASSTGLVGDTQYF
TRBV6-1 CASSAQQRYYAQYF
TRBV4-1 CASSQSLGLNTEAFF
TRBV27 CASSLVGTGVEAFF
TRBV5-1 CASSFDSGNEQYF
TRBV27 CASRTEETQYF